Presented here are 2 T cell receptor beta chains from one specimen sequenced in a study of regulatory T cells in long-lasting Graves disease. The authors built TCR beta libraries using iRepertoire HTBI primers and Arm-PCR of CDR3 regions. MiXCR was run by TCRdb on the multiplex PCR reads, yielding one entry per CDR3 protein. The table records some 410,000 distinct CDR3 sequences, about 16% of them present only once. Regarding time point: newly diagnosed GD, antithyroid drugs for less than 3 months. After RNA was extracted from PBMCs, the TCR library was made from it. The data also belong to a second study, concerning T cells in Graves' hyperthyroidism and ophthalmopathy.

The sequencing used peripheral blood mononuclear cells (PBMCs), collected at new diagnosis, from a patient treated with antithyroid drugs. These receptors were taken from a woman aged 25 to 45 with Graves disease.

This clonotype was recorded many times. The CDR3 DNA follows: TGTGCCAGCAGCCAAGAATTCCGGTTAGCGGGAGGAAGGAATGAGCAGTTCTTC. Its translation: CASSQEFRLAGGRNEQFF. The V call is TRBV3-1, the J call TRBJ2-1, with TRBD2 identical over 10 bases. CDR1 is LGHDT, CDR2 YNNKEL, per germline (reference sequence). This CDR3 has 18 amino acids. The ends lost 0 bases at V and 7 bases at J; junction bases unmatched: 12.

This clonotype was detected many times. V usage is TRBV20-1 and J usage is TRBJ2-5, with a tentative D call TRBD2 (6 bases). The CDR3 is made up of 16 amino acids. Germline CDR1 DFQATT, CDR2 SNEGSKA (reference sequence). Trimming shortened V by 3 bases and J by 4 bases, and 21 bases separated the two germline ends. The CDR3 coding sequence is TGCAGTGCTAGTGGTTTAGCGGACCTCTCCGGAGAGACCCAGTACTTC. Translation: CSASGLADLSGETQYF.